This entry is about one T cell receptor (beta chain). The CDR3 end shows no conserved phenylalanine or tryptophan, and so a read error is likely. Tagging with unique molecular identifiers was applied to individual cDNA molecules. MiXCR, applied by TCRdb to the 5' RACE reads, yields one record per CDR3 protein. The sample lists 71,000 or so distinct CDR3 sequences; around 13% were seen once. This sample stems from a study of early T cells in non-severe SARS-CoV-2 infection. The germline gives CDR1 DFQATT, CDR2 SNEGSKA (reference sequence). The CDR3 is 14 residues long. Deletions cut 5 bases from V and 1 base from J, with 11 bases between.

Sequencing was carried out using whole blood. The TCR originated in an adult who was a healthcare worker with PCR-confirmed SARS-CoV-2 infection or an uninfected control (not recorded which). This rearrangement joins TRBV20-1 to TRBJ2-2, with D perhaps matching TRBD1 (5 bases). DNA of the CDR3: TGCAGTGCTCACACAGGTTTGAACACCGGGGAGCTGTTTTAT. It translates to CSAHTGLNTGELFY.